These 30 T cell receptor beta chains were all obtained from the same sample, sequenced in a study of blood T cell repertoires in COVID-19. TCRdb's copy holds only in-frame clones and misses some; the assay was immunoSEQ multiplex PCR. The sample shows about 74,000 clones, under 95% of them seen only once. The source material was peripheral blood. These receptors came from a man in his fifties or sixties with acute or convalescent COVID-19.

V usage is TRBV6-5 and J usage is TRBJ2-4; 7 bases agree with TRBD1. J gave up 16 bases and V 2 bases, and 5 bases lay outside the gene matches. The CDR3 sequence is 11 residues long. The germline CDR1 and CDR2 sequences are MNHEY and SVGAGI. The CDR3 DNA reads TGTGCCAGCAGTTACAGGGGGCCGATCTACTTC. The encoded protein is CASSYRGPIYF.

The rearrangement joins TRBV29-1 to TRBJ1-2; the match to TRBD1 covers 8 bases. CDR3 length equals 13 residues. In germline, CDR1 is SQVTM, CDR2 ANQGSEA. After removal of 5 bases from V and 4 bases from J, the junction contained 6 bases not matched to a gene. The chain's CDR3 is CSVRDRRGYGYTF. The CDR3 DNA is TGCAGCGTTAGGGACAGGAGAGGCTATGGCTACACCTTC.

The chain couples TRBV27 to TRBJ2-1, with 9 bases that match TRBD2. The CDR3 loop spans 18 amino acids. V lost 3 bases and J lost 1; bases outside the gene matches: 10. Germline assignment: CDR1 MNHEY and CDR2 SMNVEV (reference sequence). CDR3 nucleotide sequence: TGTGCCAGCAGTTTCCTAGCTAGCGGGATGATTTCCTACAATGAGCAGTTCTTC. Translated: CASSFLASGMISYNEQFF.

CDR3 nucleotides: TGCGCCAGCAGCCAAGATCAGGGGAGGGGTGGCTACACCTTC. This translates into CASSQDQGRGGYTF. The chain joins TRBV4-3 to TRBJ1-2, with D perhaps TRBD1 (6 bases). Trimming removed 0 bases at V and 7 bases at J, with 12 bases between. This CDR3 has 14 residues. Germline-derived CDR1 and CDR2 are LGHNA and YSLEER.

This chain joins TRBV24-1 and TRBJ2-5; 14 nucleotides align to TRBD2. The trim removed 2 bases at V and 4 bases at J, leaving 8 bases unmatched. This CDR3 spans 18 amino acids. Germline-derived CDR1 and CDR2 are KGHDR and SFDVKD. The CDR3 loop reads CATSDSGTSGSDGETQYF. The CDR3 DNA follows: TGTGCCACCAGTGATTCAGGGACTAGCGGGAGCGACGGAGAGACCCAGTACTTC.

This chain links TRBV3-1 (or the pseudogene TRBV3-2) with TRBJ2-5; possibly TRBD2 for D (6 bases). With 5 bases removed from V and 2 bases from J, the gap between germline ends came to 9 bases. The germline gives CDR1 LGHDT, CDR2 YNNKEL (reference sequence). The CDR3 is 13 residues long. For the CDR3, the DNA is TGTGCCAGCAGCGGTCGGGGGCAAGAGACCCAGTACTTC. This encodes CASSGRGQETQYF.

J is TRBJ1-1 and V is TRBV6-2 or TRBV6-3; no definite D call. V lost 4 bases and J 3 bases, leaving 6 bases between the germline ends. Germline CDR1 and CDR2: MNHEY and SVGEGT. There are 12 residues in the CDR3. The CDR3 DNA is TGTGCCAGCAGTTGGGCCTACACTGAAGCTTTCTTT. Residues: CASSWAYTEAFF.

This clone was recorded once. The chain joins TRBV30 to TRBJ1-2, with D perhaps TRBD1 (6 bases). The CDR3 runs to 14 residues. Germline values: CDR1 GTSNPN, CDR2 SVGIG (reference sequence). Trimming took 1 base from V and 5 from J, leaving 14 bases between them. Here the CDR3 reads CAWSDGQILYGYTF. The CDR3 coding sequence is TGTGCCTGGAGTGACGGACAGATTCTATATGGCTACACCTTC.

This clone was recorded only once. At one end, the junction sequence differs from germline, possibly due to a read error. This chain links TRBV27 with TRBJ2-5; the match to TRBD2 covers 7 bases. The CDR3 has 19 residues. In germline, CDR1 is MNHEY, CDR2 SMNVEV (reference sequence). The CDR3 nucleotides are TGTGCCAGCAGTTTATTGCGGACTAGTAACGAGGTGGACCACGAGACCCAGTACTTC. This gives the protein CASSLLRTSNEVDHETQYF.

The J gene is TRBJ1-5, the V gene TRBV30; no definite D call. This CDR3 has 12 residues. Looked up from germline, CDR1 is GTSNPN and CDR2 is SVGIG (reference sequence). Trimming stripped 1 base from V and 7 bases from J, with 8 bases between. CDR3 in amino acids: CAWSGVHQPQHF. The CDR3 coding sequence is TGTGCCTGGAGTGGCGTTCACCAGCCCCAGCATTTT.

The chain uses TRBV2 and TRBJ1-1; D gene uncertain. V was cut by 3 bases and J by 4 bases, with 9 bases left in between. The CDR3 consists of 13 residues. Germline assignment: CDR1 SNHLY and CDR2 FYNNEI. In DNA, the CDR3 is TGTGCCAGCAGTGAGGACTCGGTCACTGAAGCTTTCTTT. Protein sequence: CASSEDSVTEAFF.

This clone was detected only once. This rearrangement joins TRBV28 to TRBJ1-4; D is possibly TRBD1 (5 bases). In germline, CDR1 is MDHEN, CDR2 SYDVKM. Trimming cost V 5 bases and J 3 bases, with 13 bases left between them. The CDR3 is 15 residues long. In DNA form, the CDR3 reads TGTGCCAGCAGTACACGGGGGGGGTCTAATGAAAAACTGTTTTTT. It is translated as CASSTRGGSNEKLFF.

This chain links TRBV7-9 with TRBJ2-5, with D possibly being TRBD2 (6 bases). This CDR3 contains 14 residues. The V end lost 11 bases, the J end lost 5 bases, and 21 bases lay between the germline ends. Germline V lookup: CDR1 SEHNR, CDR2 FQNEAQ (reference sequence). The CDR3 coding sequence is TGTGCCGAGAGGGAGGCCACCCGGGGGGAGACCCAGTACTTC. Its translation: CAEREATRGETQYF.

The genes are TRBV7-6 and TRBJ2-1, with 7 bases aligning to TRBD2. Germline CDR1 reads SGHVS; CDR2 reads FNYEAQ. The CDR3 covers 15 residues. Unmatched junction bases numbered 10, after V lost 1 base and J lost 10 bases. The CDR3 DNA is TGTGCCAGCAGCTTAGGCCGTGGACTAGTTGGCGAGCAGTTCTTC. It specifies CASSLGRGLVGEQFF.

The CDR3 DNA follows: TGTGCCAGCAGTCAGAGCGGGTTACAAGAGACCCAGTACTTC. Protein product: CASSQSGLQETQYF. The J gene is TRBJ2-5, the V gene TRBV6-5, with D perhaps TRBD2 (6 bases). This CDR3 has 14 residues. V dropped 5 bases and J dropped 2 bases, with 12 bases sitting between them. The germline gives CDR1 MNHEY, CDR2 SVGAGI.

This clone appeared a single time. J is TRBJ1-2 and V is TRBV2, with unresolved D. Germline V lookup: CDR1 SNHLY, CDR2 FYNNEI. Trimming pared 7 bases from V and 0 bases from J, leaving 6 bases between. The length of the CDR3 is 12 residues. This chain's CDR3 is CASKTTNYGYTF. The CDR3 region has the DNA TGTGCCAGCAAAACAACTAACTATGGCTACACCTTC.

V is TRBV6-5 and J is TRBJ1-5; D is uncertain. The CDR3 loop spans 15 amino acids. The germline CDR1 and CDR2 sequences are MNHEY and SVGAGI. Trimming removed 4 bases from V and 0 bases from J, with 10 bases in between. The CDR3 DNA reads as TGTGCCAGCAGTTCGGCGGTAATTAGCAATCAGCCCCAGCATTTT. This gives the protein CASSSAVISNQPQHF.

V and J are TRBV7-3 and TRBJ2-1; possible D gene TRBD1, 6 bases. V lost 4 bases and J lost 8, with 12 bases in between. This CDR3 has 13 residues. The germline gives CDR1 SGHTA, CDR2 FQGTGA. The CDR3 loop is CASSSGQRDEQFF. In DNA, the CDR3 is TGTGCCAGCAGCTCGGGACAAAGAGATGAGCAGTTCTTC.

The chain links TRBV5-6 to TRBJ1-2; 7 bases agree with TRBD1. V gave up 0 bases and J gave up 5 bases; unmatched junction bases: 13. Germline V gene sequence: CDR1 SGHDT, CDR2 YYEEEE. This CDR3 has 17 amino acids. The DNA for the CDR3 is TGTGCCAGCAGCTTGGCCTCATACTACAGGGGACTTTATGGCTACACCTTC. Translated, it gives CASSLASYYRGLYGYTF.

This chain joins TRBV3-1 (or the pseudogene TRBV3-2) and TRBJ2-3, with D possibly being TRBD1 (8 bases). This CDR3 region has 14 residues. Between the trimmed V and J ends, which lost 5 bases and 4 bases, there was a span of 13 bases. Germline V gene sequence: CDR1 LGHDT, CDR2 YNNKEL (reference sequence). The chain's CDR3 is CASSYRGGPDTQYF. Here the CDR3 DNA reads TGTGCCAGCAGCTACAGGGGGGGACCAGATACGCAGTATTTT.

The chain combines TRBV3-1 (or the pseudogene TRBV3-2) with TRBJ2-5, with D possibly matching TRBD1 (5 bases). CDR1 and CDR2 (germline): LGHDT, YNNKEL (reference sequence). This CDR3 is built from 14 residues. Trimming pared 2 bases from V and 5 bases from J, leaving 12 bases between. Written as DNA, the CDR3 is TGTGCCAGCAGCCAATTGGGGCGTGGGGAGACCCAGTACTTC. This codes for CASSQLGRGETQYF.

This sequence joins TRBV7-8 and TRBJ2-3; D gene unclear. Per the germline V gene, CDR1 is SGHVS and CDR2 is FQNEAQ. With 5 bases removed from V and 2 bases from J, the gap between germline ends came to 17 bases. This CDR3 region has 16 residues. The CDR3 DNA is TGTGCCAGCAGCCCAGAGACTTCTCCTTACACAGATACGCAGTATTTT. Its protein is CASSPETSPYTDTQYF. Full variable domain (missing parts from reference TRBV7-8 and TRBJ2-3): GAGVSQSPRYKVAKRGQDVALRCDPISGHVSLFWYQQALGQGPEFLTYFQNEAQLDKSGLPSDRFFAERPEGSVSTLKIQRTQQEDSAVYLCASSPETSPYTDTQYFGPGTRLTVL.

J is TRBJ2-2 and V is TRBV18; 10 bases are shared with TRBD1. CDR1 and CDR2 from the germline V gene are KGHSH and LQKENI. The CDR3 sequence is 17 residues long. V gave up 3 bases and J gave up 3 bases; unmatched junction bases: 7. CDR3 loop: CASSPLMGQGYTGELFF. The CDR3 DNA is TGTGCCAGCTCACCCCTCATGGGACAGGGGTACACCGGGGAGCTGTTTTTT.

The chain links TRBV5-6 to TRBJ2-1, with 9 positions matching TRBD2. Trimming at V came to 5 bases and at J to 5 bases, leaving 8 bases not matched to a gene. CDR1 and CDR2 (germline): SGHDT, YYEEEE. This CDR3 spans 15 amino acids. The CDR3 sequence is CASRPGIAGDNEQFF. Written as DNA, the CDR3 is TGTGCCAGCAGACCCGGGATAGCGGGGGACAATGAGCAGTTCTTC.

This clone was recorded a few times. The V call is TRBV4-2, the J call TRBJ2-7, with TRBD1 matching over 11 bases. This CDR3 region has 15 residues. V shed 4 bases, J shed 7 bases, and the junction held 9 bases outside the gene matches. From germline, CDR1 is LGHNA and CDR2 YNFKEQ. CDR3 residues: CASSPQPGQGGEQYF. For the CDR3, the DNA is TGTGCCAGCAGCCCTCAACCGGGACAGGGGGGTGAGCAGTACTTC.

This chain joins TRBV7-8 and TRBJ2-7; TRBD2 agrees at 9 bases. CDR1 SGHVS and CDR2 FQNEAQ come from the germline V gene. This CDR3 has 14 amino acids. V gave up 5 bases and J gave up 6 bases; unmatched junction bases: 8. Written as DNA, the CDR3 is TGTGCCAGCAGCCGGGGGCTAGCGGGACTCGAGCAGTACTTC. Amino acid sequence: CASSRGLAGLEQYF.

V and J are TRBV28 and TRBJ1-5; D remains ambiguous. CDR3 length: 14 residues. V lost 3 bases and J lost 1, with 7 bases in between. Germline assignment: CDR1 MDHEN and CDR2 SYDVKM. The CDR3 region has the DNA TGTGCCAGCAGTTTTTCCAGGAGCAATCAGCCCCAGCATTTT. Translating gives CASSFSRSNQPQHF.

J is TRBJ1-2 and V is TRBV29-1, with 9 bases aligning to TRBD1. CDR3 length: 14 residues. The ends lost 6 bases at V and 7 bases at J; junction bases unmatched: 12. Germline CDR1 is SQVTM and CDR2 is ANQGSEA. The CDR3 sequence: CSVTGTGTFSGYTF. The CDR3 region has the DNA TGCAGCGTGACCGGGACAGGGACATTCTCTGGCTACACCTTC.

This clone has only one observation. The chain couples TRBV27 to TRBJ1-2; no reliable D call. V was pared by 4 bases and J by 8 bases, with 11 bases between. The CDR3 has 12 residues. CDR1 is MNHEY and CDR2 is SMNVEV in the germline V gene (reference sequence). The CDR3 here is CASSSGPGGYTF. The CDR3 DNA reads as TGTGCCAGCAGTTCGGGTCCGGGAGGCTACACCTTC.

The chain combines TRBV19 with TRBJ2-7; the match to TRBD2 covers 8 bases. J gave up 0 bases and V 4 bases, and 5 bases lay outside the gene matches. CDR3 length equals 15 residues. CDR1 is LNHDA and CDR2 is SQIVND in the germline V gene (reference sequence). The CDR3 region has the DNA TGTGCCAGTAGTAACCTAGCGGGTAGCTCCTACGAGCAGTACTTC. As protein: CASSNLAGSSYEQYF.